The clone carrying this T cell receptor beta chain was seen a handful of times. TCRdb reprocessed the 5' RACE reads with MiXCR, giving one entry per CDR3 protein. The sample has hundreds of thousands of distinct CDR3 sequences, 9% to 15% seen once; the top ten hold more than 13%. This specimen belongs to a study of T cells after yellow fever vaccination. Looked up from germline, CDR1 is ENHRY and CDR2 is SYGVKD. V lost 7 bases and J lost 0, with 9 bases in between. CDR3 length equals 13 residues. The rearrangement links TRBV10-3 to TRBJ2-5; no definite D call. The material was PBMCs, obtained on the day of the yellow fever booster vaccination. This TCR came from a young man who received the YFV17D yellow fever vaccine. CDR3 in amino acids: CAIKDGHQETQYF. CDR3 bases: TGTGCCATCAAAGACGGCCACCAAGAGACCCAGTACTTC.